This is a list of T cell receptor beta chains from one sample in a study of blood T cell repertoires in COVID-19. Repertoires were generated with immunoSEQ multiplex PCR, while TCRdb's copy carries only in-frame clones and drops some. There are about 270,000 clones in the sample; approximately 84% occur only once, and over 8.5% lies in the top ten. Sequencing input: peripheral blood. These receptors came from a human donor in a cohort sampled during active COVID-19. The CDR3 runs from the conserved cysteine through the conserved F or W. D genes are given only for firm matches. Size tells how often a clone was seen (once, few, many) or the class of an expanded clone, and some rows leave it out.

TRBV28	TRBD2	NA	TRBJ2-3	TGTGCCAGCAGTTTTGAGTTTCAGCCGGGAGGAACAGATACGCAGTATTTT	CASSFEFQPGGTDTQYF
TRBV21-1	NA	NA	TRBJ1-3	TGTGCCAGCAGACCTGACGAAACTAGCGGATTAGACTCTGGAAACACCATATATTTT	CASRPDETSGLDSGNTIYF
TRBV19	TRBD1	few	TRBJ1-2	TGTGCCAGTAGTACCCGGGACAGGGGACCGTATGGCTACACCTTC	CASSTRDRGPYGYTF
TRBV4-1	TRBD1	NA	TRBJ2-3	TGCGCCAGCAGCCATCTGTCAGGGGGAGCTCTTTCAGATACGCAGTATTTT	CASSHLSGGALSDTQYF
TRBV5-6	NA	NA	TRBJ2-3	TGTGCCAGCAGCGAAACCGGGACTGCCCCCACAGATACGCAGTATTTT	CASSETGTAPTDTQYF
TRBV6-6	NA	NA	TRBJ2-5	TGTGCCAGCAGCCAAATGTCGCGAGAGACCCAGTACTTC	CASSQMSRETQYF
TRBV12-3/TRBV12-4	NA	once	TRBJ2-3	TGTGCCAGCAGAGAGACAGATACGCAGTATTTT	CASRETDTQYF
TRBV5-1	NA	once	TRBJ1-1	TGCGCCAGCAGCTCGGACAGATATGAAGCTTTCTTT	CASSSDRYEAFF
TRBV28	NA	NA	TRBJ1-6	TGTGCCAGCATTAGTTGGTCTAACTCGAATAATTCACCCCTCCACTTT	CASISWSNSNNSPLHF
TRBV15	NA	NA	TRBJ1-2	TGTGCCACCAGCTTGCCCGGGAAGCACTACTATGGCTACACCTTC	CATSLPGKHYYGYTF
TRBV29-1	NA	NA	TRBJ2-3	TGCAGCGTTGAACAGGGCACAGATACGCAGTATTTT	CSVEQGTDTQYF
TRBV2	TRBD1	NA	TRBJ2-1	TGTGCCAGCAGTGAACAGGGGGCGAATGAGCAGTTCTTC	CASSEQGANEQFF
TRBV4-2	TRBD2	NA	TRBJ2-1	TGTGCCAGCAGCCAAGTCGTGGCTAGCGGGGGGCGCCTATACAATGAGCAGTTCTTC	CASSQVVASGGRLYNEQFF
TRBV5-1	TRBD1	NA	TRBJ1-1	TGCGCCAGCAGCTTGGGAAACAGGGGGGTATTAGCTTTCTTT	CASSLGNRGVLAFF
TRBV2	NA	few	TRBJ1-2	TGTGCCAGCAGTGCAACAGTGAATAACTATGGCTACACCTTC	CASSATVNNYGYTF
TRBV11-2	NA	NA	TRBJ1-6	TGTGCCAGCAGCTGGCGGGGCCCGCTGGCTGGAAATTCACCCCTCCACTTT	CASSWRGPLAGNSPLHF
TRBV9	NA	NA	TRBJ1-2	TGTGCCAGCAGCGAGACACGGACAGAAACGGGGTATGGCTACACCTTC	CASSETRTETGYGYTF
TRBV7-2	TRBD1	NA	TRBJ1-5	TGTGCCAGCACACTCGCCGGGACAGGGGTGAGTCAGCCCCAGCATTTT	CASTLAGTGVSQPQHF
TRBV6-2/TRBV6-3	NA	NA	TRBJ1-5	TGTGCCAGCAGTTATCTGGCCACAAATCAGCCCCAGCATTTT	CASSYLATNQPQHF
TRBV5-1	NA	NA	TRBJ2-3	TGCGCCAGCAGCTTGGCCTTGAGGGATGGGGGCACAGATACGCAGTATTTT	CASSLALRDGGTDTQYF
TRBV7-7	NA	NA	TRBJ2-2	TGTGCTAGCAGCTTAGACCGGAGCGGGGAGCTGTTTTTT	CASSLDRSGELFF
TRBV10-3	TRBD2	NA	TRBJ2-1	TGTGCCATCAGTACCGCCGGGACTAGCGGGGTTAACGGTGAGCAGTTCTTC	CAISTAGTSGVNGEQFF
TRBV11-1	TRBD1	NA	TRBJ2-1	TGTGCCAGCAGCTCACCCGGGACAGGGGTTAGCGATGAGCAGTTCTTC	CASSSPGTGVSDEQFF
TRBV7-2	NA	NA	TRBJ1-2	TGTGCTTTGCGGGTGGGTAACTATGGCTACACCTTC	CALRVGNYGYTF
TRBV5-4	NA	once	TRBJ1-3	TGTGCCAGCAGCTTAGACGGAGGTTTCTCTGGAAACACCATATATTTT	CASSLDGGFSGNTIYF
TRBV27	NA	NA	TRBJ2-5	TGTGCCAGCAGTTCCCGGCAAGCGCCGGAGACCCAGTACTTC	CASSSRQAPETQYF
TRBV14	TRBD1	NA	TRBJ1-2	TGTGCCAGCAGCCAAACTGGTGGGGGACAGGGAAACTATGGCTACACCTTC	CASSQTGGGQGNYGYTF
TRBV6-5	TRBD1	few	TRBJ1-1	TGTGCCAGCAGTTTCGGAACCGGGACAGAGAACACTGAAGCTTTCTTT	CASSFGTGTENTEAFF
TRBV18	TRBD1	once	TRBJ2-7	TGTGCCAGCTCACCACCGGGACAGTACTACGAGCAGTACTTC	CASSPPGQYYEQYF
TRBV4-2	NA	few	TRBJ2-3	TGTGCCAGCAGCCAGCGCCTACTTTATACGCAGTATTTT	CASSQRLLYTQYF
TRBV6-1	NA	once	TRBJ1-1	TGTGCCAGCAGTGAGGAAGGGGCGAGCACCACTGAAGCTTTCTTT	CASSEEGASTTEAFF
TRBV19	TRBD2	NA	TRBJ2-5	TGTGCCAGTAGTAAATACACTAGCGGGAGTGGAGAGACCCAGTACTTC	CASSKYTSGSGETQYF
TRBV9	NA	NA	TRBJ1-1	TGTGCCAGCAGCGGGGGGCCTAGAGGGAACACTGAAGCTTTCTTT	CASSGGPRGNTEAFF
TRBV19	NA	few	TRBJ1-6	TGTGCCAGTAGTATCGGACAGAATTCACCCCTCCACTTT	CASSIGQNSPLHF
TRBV19	NA	NA	TRBJ1-6	TGTGCCAGTAGTATCGAGAACAGGGCCTCTTCACCCCTCCACTTT	CASSIENRASSPLHF
TRBV28	NA	NA	TRBJ2-1	TGTGCCAGCATTACCCAGAGGGAGCAGTTCTTC	CASITQREQFF
TRBV18	TRBD1	NA	TRBJ2-7	TGTGCCAGCTCACCAAACCGGGACAGGGTTTCGGGCGAGCAGTACTTC	CASSPNRDRVSGEQYF
TRBV7-2	NA	NA	TRBJ2-5	TGTGCCAGCGCCAGGGGGGCACTGGTCGAGACCCAGTACTTC	CASARGALVETQYF
TRBV5-8	NA	NA	TRBJ2-2	TGTGCCAGCAGCTTCGGTCGCCCGAACACCGGGGAGCTGTTTTTT	CASSFGRPNTGELFF
TRBV4-1	NA	NA	TRBJ1-4	TGCGCCAGCAGCCACGAAGGGGGAGATAATGAAAAACTGTTTTTT	CASSHEGGDNEKLFF
TRBV24-1	TRBD1	NA	TRBJ2-7	TGTGCCACCAGTGAGGCTGGACAGGCGGGCTCCTACGAGCAGTACTTC	CATSEAGQAGSYEQYF
TRBV29-1	TRBD1	NA	TRBJ1-5	TGCAGCGTTTCCAGGGGGCTCGGTCAGCCCCAGCATTTT	CSVSRGLGQPQHF
TRBV7-9	NA	NA	TRBJ1-3	TGTGCCACCCCAGCCGGGACTCTACGCTCTGGAAACACCATATATTTT	CATPAGTLRSGNTIYF
TRBV7-2	NA	NA	TRBJ2-2	TGTGCCAGCAGCTTAGGTCTAGCACGAGCATACCGGAACACCGGGGAGCTGTTTTTT	CASSLGLARAYRNTGELFF
TRBV5-1	TRBD1	once	TRBJ2-1	TGCGCCAGCAGCTATTCGGGACAGGGTGCCCCTGGGCAGTTCTTC	CASSYSGQGAPGQFF
TRBV27	TRBD1	NA	TRBJ2-7	TGTGCCAGCAGCGTGACAGGGGACTACGAGCAGTACTTC	CASSVTGDYEQYF
TRBV5-6	TRBD2	NA	TRBJ2-1	TGTGCCAGCAGCTTGTTTAGCGGGGGGGCCAATGAGCAGTTCTTC	CASSLFSGGANEQFF
TRBV6-1	NA	NA	TRBJ2-2	TGTGCCAGCAGTGAAGGGGTAGGGGCCGGGGAGCTGTTTTTT	CASSEGVGAGELFF
TRBV5-1	TRBD1	NA	TRBJ1-1	TGCGCCAGCAGCACCGGGACAGGGGTTCTGGACACTGAAGCTTTCTTT	CASSTGTGVLDTEAFF
TRBV4-2	TRBD1	NA	TRBJ2-7	TGTGCCAGCAGCCAAGAGTCCAGGGGGTTGTACGAGCAGTACTTC	CASSQESRGLYEQYF
TRBV6-2/TRBV6-3	NA	NA	TRBJ1-6	TGTGCCAGCAGTTACCCTCCAGGGGTGAATTCACCCCTCCACTTT	CASSYPPGVNSPLHF
TRBV5-1	NA	NA	TRBJ2-3	TGCGCCAGCAGGCCCGGGTGGGATACGCAGTATTTT	CASRPGWDTQYF
TRBV24-1	NA	NA	TRBJ1-1	TGTGCCACCAGTGATGCAGGGGAGAACACTGAAGCTTTCTTT	CATSDAGENTEAFF